This is a list of T cell receptor beta chains from one sample in a study of monozygotic twins with inflammatory bowel disease. TCRdb re-called the 5' RACE reads, yielding one record per CDR3 amino acid sequence without DNA. The table gives some 99,000 distinct CDR3 sequences; the top ten clones make up roughly 12% of it. Sample: blood. These receptors were obtained from a human donor with ulcerative colitis or Crohn's disease, or a healthy co-twin of an affected twin (not recorded which). The CDR3 runs from the conserved cysteine through the conserved F or W.

V: TRBV19; J: TRBJ2-1; CDR3: CASSIVSRVLRGNEQFF
V: TRBV9; J: TRBJ2-1; CDR3: CASSVLGSYNEQFF
V: TRBV3-1; J: TRBJ2-5; CDR3: CASSLPGQQETQYF
V: TRBV9; J: TRBJ2-1; CDR3: CASSISGQGGYNEQFF
V: TRBV14; J: TRBJ1-2; CDR3: CASSQSGDHYGYTF
V: TRBV4-1; J: TRBJ2-3; CDR3: CASSRIAGLAGSDTQYF
V: TRBV12-3/TRBV12-4; J: TRBJ2-1; CDR3: CASSLSGGRDEQFF
V: TRBV3-1; J: TRBJ2-5; CDR3: CASSQLAEETQYF
V: TRBV6-2/TRBV6-3; J: TRBJ1-1; CDR3: CASSYFAGGPDTEAFF
V: TRBV7-9; J: TRBJ2-3; CDR3: CASSARSGSTDTQYF
V: TRBV6-5; J: TRBJ2-2; CDR3: CASSYFGGANTGELFF
V: TRBV18; J: TRBJ2-1; CDR3: CASSPTSGSTNEQFF
V: TRBV12-5; J: TRBJ1-4; CDR3: CASGAYGGREKLFF
V: TRBV18; J: TRBJ2-7; CDR3: CVSSPEGSRNEQYF
V: TRBV28; J: TRBJ2-1; CDR3: CASSPRTSGRAWQFF
V: TRBV11-3; J: TRBJ2-1; CDR3: CASSARGGNNEQFF
V: TRBV11-3; J: TRBJ2-7; CDR3: CASSRDREAYEQYF
V: TRBV12-3/TRBV12-4; J: TRBJ2-2; CDR3: CASSLNPSGVPDTGELFF
V: TRBV12-3/TRBV12-4; J: TRBJ1-5; CDR3: CASTIQGRKGNQPQHF
V: TRBV27; J: TRBJ1-1; CDR3: CASSFAWGAPGTEAFF
V: TRBV27; J: TRBJ2-2; CDR3: CASSLKPVGVHTGELFF
V: TRBV12-5; J: TRBJ2-2; CDR3: CASALYETGELFF
V: TRBV20-1; J: TRBJ2-5; CDR3: CSAGDNQETQYF
V: TRBV10-3; J: TRBJ2-7; CDR3: CAISDSGLGYEQYF
V: TRBV7-3; J: TRBJ2-1; CDR3: CASSLAPGGPNEQFF
V: TRBV9; J: TRBJ2-3; CDR3: CASSVVGMGTDTQYF
V: TRBV5-4; J: TRBJ1-4; CDR3: CASSLEAGGEELFF
V: TRBV7-2; J: TRBJ2-1; CDR3: CASSLLGSHNEQFF
V: TRBV4-3; J: TRBJ1-5; CDR3: CASSQYVAIDSLVLPQHF
V: TRBV7-2; J: TRBJ1-1; CDR3: CASSLARDRVTTIGTEAFF
V: TRBV20-1; J: TRBJ1-2; CDR3: CSARFGAVLDGYTF
V: TRBV6-1; J: TRBJ1-2; CDR3: CASSQGGTGAYGYTF
V: TRBV6-1; J: TRBJ1-4; CDR3: CATQKPQGPRKLFF
V: TRBV10-3; J: TRBJ1-5; CDR3: CAISAGEINQPQHF
V: TRBV6-1; J: TRBJ2-7; CDR3: CASSEGTSGEYYEQYF
V: TRBV20-1; J: TRBJ2-5; CDR3: CSAGTLTTGDQYF
V: TRBV6-2/TRBV6-3; J: TRBJ2-3; CDR3: CASKTSGSTDTQYF
V: TRBV4-1; J: TRBJ2-3; CDR3: CASSPAGVRTDTQYF
V: TRBV5-7; J: TRBJ1-2; CDR3: CASSCRDRVGEYGYTF
V: TRBV7-2; J: TRBJ1-1; CDR3: CASSPRRGTEAFF
V: TRBV28; J: TRBJ2-7; CDR3: CASSLTGTPYEQYF
V: TRBV4-2; J: TRBJ2-7; CDR3: CASSQGEGLAVFEQYF
V: TRBV19; J: TRBJ1-6; CDR3: CASSISGQGYDNSPLHF
V: TRBV27; J: TRBJ2-6; CDR3: CASSLRPAGDGANVLTF
V: TRBV5-1; J: TRBJ2-7; CDR3: CASSGTLSGYEQYF
V: TRBV20-1; J: TRBJ1-2; CDR3: CSARKTGLYGYTF
V: TRBV29-1; J: TRBJ2-7; CDR3: CSVRLSVGNPYEQYF
V: TRBV12-3/TRBV12-4; J: TRBJ2-7; CDR3: CASRPGQGSEQYF
V: TRBV12-5; J: TRBJ2-2; CDR3: CASGPGTPNTGELFF
V: TRBV28; J: TRBJ1-6; CDR3: CAIQGSGSPLHF
V: TRBV29-1; J: TRBJ1-1; CDR3: CSVEATGYTSTEAFF
V: TRBV5-6; J: TRBJ2-2; CDR3: CASSYPIGELFF
V: TRBV3-1; J: TRBJ1-1; CDR3: CASSQARDRTEAFF
V: TRBV4-3; J: TRBJ2-3; CDR3: CASSPTLYRAISDTQYF
V: TRBV5-1; J: TRBJ2-1; CDR3: CASSWGDRDGEQFF
V: TRBV28; J: TRBJ2-7; CDR3: CASSWNLGSYEQYF
V: TRBV11-2; J: TRBJ1-3; CDR3: CASSLGEISGNTIYF
V: TRBV6-1; J: TRBJ1-1; CDR3: CASSAGHAGNTEAFF